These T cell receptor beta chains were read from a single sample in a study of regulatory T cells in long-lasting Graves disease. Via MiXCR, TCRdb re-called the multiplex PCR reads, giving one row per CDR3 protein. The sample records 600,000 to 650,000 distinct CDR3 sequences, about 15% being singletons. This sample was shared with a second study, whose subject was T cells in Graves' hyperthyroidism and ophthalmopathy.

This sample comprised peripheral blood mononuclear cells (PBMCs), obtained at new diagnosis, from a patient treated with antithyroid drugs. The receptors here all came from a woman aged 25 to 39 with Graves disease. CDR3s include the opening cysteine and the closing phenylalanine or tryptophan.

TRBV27 CASSLGGPTYEQYF
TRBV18 CASSPTTYNEQFF
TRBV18 CASSPPTGSNSPLHF
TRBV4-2 CASSQSQGAITETQYF
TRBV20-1 CSASELYSGNTIYF
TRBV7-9 CATKIGDTQYF
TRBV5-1 CASSFVGATYNEQFF
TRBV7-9 CASRPEWGGYTF
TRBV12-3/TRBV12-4 CASQGGANQPQHF
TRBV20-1 CSARNPTVRYEQYF
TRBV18 CASSPRHGASTTGELFF
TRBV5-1 CASSLATGVGTEAFF
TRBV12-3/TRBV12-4 CASRFSGLAIEQYF
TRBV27 CASSLERGAYSPLHF
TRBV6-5 CASSYAGYGNQPQHF
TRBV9 CASSAVAASTDTQYF
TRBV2 CASIDEVGGAFF
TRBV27 CASRSGNSPLHF
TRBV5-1 CASSLGARLAGDHNEQFF
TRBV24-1 CATSGGGKGYTEAFF
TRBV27 CASIGGGRRYYNEQFF
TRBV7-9 CASSPMTVGNTIYF
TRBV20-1 CSARLSGDTQYF
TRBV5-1 CASSLTRAYEQYF
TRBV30 CAWFPVGVVYGYTF
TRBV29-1 CSLLNGADTQYF
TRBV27 CASSHRLGDGELFF
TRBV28 CASSLGAGWDEQFF
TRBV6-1 CASRRGGNYEQYF
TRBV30 CAWSADRGLYEQYF
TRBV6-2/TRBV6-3 CASSDLVGGRQPQHF
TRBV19 CDSTGQANNQPQHF
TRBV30 CAWSVGQGNTGELFF
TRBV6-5 CASSYSRVETEAFF
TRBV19 CASSIRPLGAISYNEQFF
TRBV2 CAGTVGESSGNTIYF
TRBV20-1 CSASRTSGNYEQYF
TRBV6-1 CASSGSEAINYGYTF
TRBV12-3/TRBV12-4 CASRSYGGGQPQHF
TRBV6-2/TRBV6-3 CASSSRTIPYEQYF
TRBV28 CASSASLGGYEQYF
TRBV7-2 CASSLDRTTYNEQFF
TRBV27 CASSPYWARSGIYTF
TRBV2 CASSPGAAASPLHF
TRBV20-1 CSVERGRGSYEQYF
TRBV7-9 CASSPVGVAGEKLFF
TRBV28 CASSDTDTQYF
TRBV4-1 CASSQDWAGPTYEQYF
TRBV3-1 CASSLGLIYEQYF
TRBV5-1 CASSLGPGRGSLQDEQFF
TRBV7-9 CASSFIGTEVPLAF
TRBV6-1 CASIQTSGANVLTF
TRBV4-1 CASSPGGSGVGQFF
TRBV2 CASSTDPRRTEKLFF
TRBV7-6 CASSFRGPETQYF